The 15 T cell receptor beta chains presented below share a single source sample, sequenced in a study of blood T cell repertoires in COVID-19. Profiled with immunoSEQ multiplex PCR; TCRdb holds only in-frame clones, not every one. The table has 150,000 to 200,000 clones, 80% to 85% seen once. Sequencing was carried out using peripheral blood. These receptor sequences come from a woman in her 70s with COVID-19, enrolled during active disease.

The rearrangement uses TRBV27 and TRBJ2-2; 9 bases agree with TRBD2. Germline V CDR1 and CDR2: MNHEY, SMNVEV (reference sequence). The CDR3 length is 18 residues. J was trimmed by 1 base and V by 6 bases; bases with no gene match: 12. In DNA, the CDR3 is TGTGCCAGCAGGACCGGTTATTTAGCGGGAGAGAACACCGGGGAGCTGTTTTTT. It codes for CASRTGYLAGENTGELFF.

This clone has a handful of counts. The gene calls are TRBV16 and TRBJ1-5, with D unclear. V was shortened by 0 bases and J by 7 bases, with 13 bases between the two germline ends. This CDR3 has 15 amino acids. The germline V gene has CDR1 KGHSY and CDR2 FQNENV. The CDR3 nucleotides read TGTGCCAGCAGCCAATCGAGGAGGGAAGGGCAGCCCCAGCATTTT. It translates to CASSQSRREGQPQHF.

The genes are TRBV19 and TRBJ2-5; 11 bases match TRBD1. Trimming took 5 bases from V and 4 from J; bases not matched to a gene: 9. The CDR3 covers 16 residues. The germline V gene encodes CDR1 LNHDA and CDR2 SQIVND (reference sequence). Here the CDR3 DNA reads TGTGCCAGTAGTGGTTGGCCTGGGACAGGGGGAGAGACCCAGTACTTC. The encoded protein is CASSGWPGTGGETQYF.

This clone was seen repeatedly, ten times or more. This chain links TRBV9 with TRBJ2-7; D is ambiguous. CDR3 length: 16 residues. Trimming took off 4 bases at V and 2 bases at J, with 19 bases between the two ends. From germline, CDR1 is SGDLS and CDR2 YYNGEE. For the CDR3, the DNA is TGTGCCAGCAGCACCCCGGTCGTGGCGGCACCCTACGAGCAGTACTTC. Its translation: CASSTPVVAAPYEQYF. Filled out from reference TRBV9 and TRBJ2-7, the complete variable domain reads DSGVTQTPKHLITATGQRVTLRCSPRSGDLSVYWYQQSLDQGLQFLIQYYNGEERAKGNILERFSAQQFPDLHSELNLSSLELGDSALYFCASSTPVVAAPYEQYFGPGTRLTVT.

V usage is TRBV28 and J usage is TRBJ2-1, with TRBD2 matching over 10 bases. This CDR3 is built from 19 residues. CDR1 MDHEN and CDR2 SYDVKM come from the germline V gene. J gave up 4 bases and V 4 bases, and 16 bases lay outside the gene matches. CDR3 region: CASSSYILVSGRAYNEQFF. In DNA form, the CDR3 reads TGTGCCAGCAGTTCTTATATCCTAGTAAGCGGGAGGGCGTACAATGAGCAGTTCTTC.

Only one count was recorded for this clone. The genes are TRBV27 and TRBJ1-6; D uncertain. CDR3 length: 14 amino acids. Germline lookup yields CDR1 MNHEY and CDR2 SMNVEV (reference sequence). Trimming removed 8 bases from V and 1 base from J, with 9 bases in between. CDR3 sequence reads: CASGGGSYNSPLHF. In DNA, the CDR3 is TGTGCCAGCGGAGGTGGATCCTATAATTCACCCCTCCACTTT.

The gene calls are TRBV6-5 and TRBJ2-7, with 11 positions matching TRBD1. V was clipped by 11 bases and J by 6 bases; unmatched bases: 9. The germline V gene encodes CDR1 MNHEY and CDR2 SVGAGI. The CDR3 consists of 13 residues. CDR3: CAVAGTGGGEQYF. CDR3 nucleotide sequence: TGTGCCGTAGCCGGGACAGGGGGAGGCGAGCAGTACTTC.

In DNA form, the CDR3 reads TGTGCCAGCAGTAGGGACATAACGCAGTATTTT. This translates into CASSRDITQYF. The chain is built from TRBV6-5 and TRBJ2-3; D may be TRBD1 (6 bases). The CDR3 has 11 residues. Trimming left V 5 bases short and J 9 bases short, with 9 bases between. Germline CDR1 is MNHEY and CDR2 is SVGAGI.

The CDR3 nucleotides read TGTGCCAGCAGCCAAGATCCCGGCAGGGGGCCAACAGATACGCAGTATTTT. Its protein is CASSQDPGRGPTDTQYF. The J gene is TRBJ2-3, the V gene TRBV3-1 (or the pseudogene TRBV3-2); the match to TRBD1 covers 8 bases. Trimming cost V 0 bases and J 3 bases; bases outside gene matches: 8. This CDR3 spans 17 amino acids. Germline V lookup: CDR1 LGHDT, CDR2 YNNKEL (reference sequence).

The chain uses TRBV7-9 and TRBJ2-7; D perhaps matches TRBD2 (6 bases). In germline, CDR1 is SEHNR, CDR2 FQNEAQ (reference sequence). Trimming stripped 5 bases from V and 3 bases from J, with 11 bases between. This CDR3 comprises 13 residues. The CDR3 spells CASSGRKNYEQYF. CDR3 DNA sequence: TGTGCCAGCAGCGGGAGGAAGAACTACGAGCAGTACTTC.

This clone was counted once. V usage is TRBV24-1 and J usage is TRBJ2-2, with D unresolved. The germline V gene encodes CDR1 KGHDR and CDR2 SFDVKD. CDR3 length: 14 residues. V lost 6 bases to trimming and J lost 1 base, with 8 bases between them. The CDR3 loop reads CATSSTGNTGELFF. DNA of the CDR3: TGTGCCACCAGTAGCACCGGGAACACCGGGGAGCTGTTTTTT.

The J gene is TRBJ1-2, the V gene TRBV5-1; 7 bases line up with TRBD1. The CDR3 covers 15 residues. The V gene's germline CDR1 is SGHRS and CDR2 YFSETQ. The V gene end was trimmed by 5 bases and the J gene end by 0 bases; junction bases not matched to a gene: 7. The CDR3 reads CASSYPGQTNYGYTF. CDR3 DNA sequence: TGCGCCAGCAGTTACCCGGGACAGACTAACTATGGCTACACCTTC.

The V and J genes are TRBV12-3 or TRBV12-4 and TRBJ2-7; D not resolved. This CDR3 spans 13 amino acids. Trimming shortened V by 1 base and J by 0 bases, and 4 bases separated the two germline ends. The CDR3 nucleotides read TGTGCCAGCAGTTTAGGAGTCTCCTACGAGCAGTACTTC. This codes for CASSLGVSYEQYF.

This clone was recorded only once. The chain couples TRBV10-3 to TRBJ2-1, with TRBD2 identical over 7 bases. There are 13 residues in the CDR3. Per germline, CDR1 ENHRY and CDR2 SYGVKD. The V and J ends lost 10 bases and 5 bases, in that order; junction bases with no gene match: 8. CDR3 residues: CATSERGDNEQFF. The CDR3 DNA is TGTGCCACCTCAGAGCGGGGAGACAATGAGCAGTTCTTC.

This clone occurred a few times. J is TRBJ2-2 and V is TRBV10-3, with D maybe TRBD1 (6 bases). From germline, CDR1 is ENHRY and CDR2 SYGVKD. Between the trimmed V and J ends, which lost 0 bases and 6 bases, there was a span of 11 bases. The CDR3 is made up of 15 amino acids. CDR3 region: CAISESFQGPGELFF. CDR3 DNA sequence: TGTGCCATCAGTGAGTCCTTCCAGGGGCCCGGGGAGCTGTTTTTT.